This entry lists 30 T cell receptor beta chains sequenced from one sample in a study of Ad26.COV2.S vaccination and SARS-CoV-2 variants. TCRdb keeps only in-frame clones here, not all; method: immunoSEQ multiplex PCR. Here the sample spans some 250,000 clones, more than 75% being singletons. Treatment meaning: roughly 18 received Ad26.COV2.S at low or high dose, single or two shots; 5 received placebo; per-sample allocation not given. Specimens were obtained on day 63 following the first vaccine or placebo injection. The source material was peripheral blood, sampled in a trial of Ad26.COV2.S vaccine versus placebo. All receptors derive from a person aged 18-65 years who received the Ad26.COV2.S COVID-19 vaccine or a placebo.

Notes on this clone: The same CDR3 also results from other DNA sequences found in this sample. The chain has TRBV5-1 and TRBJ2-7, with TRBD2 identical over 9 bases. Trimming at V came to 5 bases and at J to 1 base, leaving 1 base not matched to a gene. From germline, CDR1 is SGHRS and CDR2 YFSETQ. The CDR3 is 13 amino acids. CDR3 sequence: CASSLAGSYEQYF. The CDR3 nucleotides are TGCGCCAGCAGTCTAGCGGGGTCCTACGAGCAGTACTTC.

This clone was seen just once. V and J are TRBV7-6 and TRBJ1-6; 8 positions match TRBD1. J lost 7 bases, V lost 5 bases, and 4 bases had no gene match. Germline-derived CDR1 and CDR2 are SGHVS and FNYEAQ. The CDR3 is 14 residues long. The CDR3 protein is CASSRGQVNSPLHF. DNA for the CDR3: TGTGCCAGCAGCCGGGGACAGGTCAATTCACCCCTCCACTTT.

The CDR3 reads CASSLAFRGVPWYEQYF. The CDR3 nucleotides read TGTGCCAGCAGCTTAGCTTTCAGGGGCGTTCCGTGGTACGAGCAGTACTTC. The rearrangement joins TRBV11-2 to TRBJ2-7; a possible D gene is TRBD1 (6 bases). The ends were cut back, 1 base at V and 4 bases at J, with 20 bases in the middle. The germline V gene has CDR1 SGHAT and CDR2 FQNNGV. The CDR3 is 17 residues long.

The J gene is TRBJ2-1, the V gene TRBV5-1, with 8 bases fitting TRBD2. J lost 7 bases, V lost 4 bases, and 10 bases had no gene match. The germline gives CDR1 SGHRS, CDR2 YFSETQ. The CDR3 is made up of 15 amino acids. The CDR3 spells CASSNVGTSLNEQFF. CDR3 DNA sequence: TGCGCCAGCAGCAACGTCGGGACTAGTTTGAATGAGCAGTTCTTC.

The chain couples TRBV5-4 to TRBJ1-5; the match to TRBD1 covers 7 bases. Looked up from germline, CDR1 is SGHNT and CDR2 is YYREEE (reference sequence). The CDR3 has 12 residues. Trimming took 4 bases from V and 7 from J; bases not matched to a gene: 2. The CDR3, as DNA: TGTGCCAGCAGCCGACAGGGCCAGCCCCAGCATTTT. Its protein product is CASSRQGQPQHF.

The CDR3 DNA reads TGTGCCACCCCAGGGGTAGCGGGGGGCCCTAGAAAAGAGACCCAGTACTTC. Encoded protein: CATPGVAGGPRKETQYF. The V call is TRBV6-7, the J call TRBJ2-5, with 10 positions matching TRBD2. TRBV6-7 is an ORF for which the function is uncertain. The V segment lost 10 bases and the J segment 3 bases; nucleotides outside the gene matches: 17. This CDR3 contains 17 residues.

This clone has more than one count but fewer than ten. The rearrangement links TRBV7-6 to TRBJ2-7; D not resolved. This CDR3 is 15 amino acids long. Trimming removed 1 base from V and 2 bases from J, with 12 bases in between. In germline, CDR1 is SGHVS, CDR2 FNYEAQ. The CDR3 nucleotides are TGTGCCAGCAGCTTAGGACACGGAACCCCCTACGAGCAGTACTTC. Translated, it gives CASSLGHGTPYEQYF.

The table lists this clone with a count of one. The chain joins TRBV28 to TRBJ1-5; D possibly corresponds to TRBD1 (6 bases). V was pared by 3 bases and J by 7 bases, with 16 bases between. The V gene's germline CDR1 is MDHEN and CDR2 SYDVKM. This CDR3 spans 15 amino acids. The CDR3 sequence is CASSFFTTGSQPQHF. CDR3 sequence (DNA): TGTGCCAGCAGTTTTTTCACCACAGGGTCCCAGCCCCAGCATTTT.

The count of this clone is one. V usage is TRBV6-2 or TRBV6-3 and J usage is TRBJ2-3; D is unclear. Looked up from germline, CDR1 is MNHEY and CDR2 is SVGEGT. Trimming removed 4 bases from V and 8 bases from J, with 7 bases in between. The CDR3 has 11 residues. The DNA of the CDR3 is TGTGCCAGCAGTTTCACTGGTACGCAGTATTTT. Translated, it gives CASSFTGTQYF.

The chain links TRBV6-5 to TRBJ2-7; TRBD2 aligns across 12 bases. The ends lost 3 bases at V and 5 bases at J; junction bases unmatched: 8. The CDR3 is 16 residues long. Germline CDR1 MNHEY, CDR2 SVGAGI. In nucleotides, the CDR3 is TGTGCCAGCAGTTATTCTAGCGGGAGGGCCGGAGACGAGCAGTACTTC. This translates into CASSYSSGRAGDEQYF.

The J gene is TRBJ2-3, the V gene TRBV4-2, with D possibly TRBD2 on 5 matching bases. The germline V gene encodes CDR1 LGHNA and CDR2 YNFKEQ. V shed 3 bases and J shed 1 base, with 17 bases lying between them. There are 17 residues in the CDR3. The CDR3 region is CASSQHLLAEGTDTQYF. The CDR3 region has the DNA TGTGCCAGCAGCCAGCACCTCCTAGCTGAGGGCACAGATACGCAGTATTTT.

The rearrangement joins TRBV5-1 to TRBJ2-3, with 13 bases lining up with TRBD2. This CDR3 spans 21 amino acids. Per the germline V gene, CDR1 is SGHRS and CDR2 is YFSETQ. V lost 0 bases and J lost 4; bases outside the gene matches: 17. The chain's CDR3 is CASSLALRTPTSGGPPDTQYF. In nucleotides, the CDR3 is TGCGCCAGCAGCTTGGCCCTCCGGACTCCGACTAGCGGGGGGCCCCCAGATACGCAGTATTTT.

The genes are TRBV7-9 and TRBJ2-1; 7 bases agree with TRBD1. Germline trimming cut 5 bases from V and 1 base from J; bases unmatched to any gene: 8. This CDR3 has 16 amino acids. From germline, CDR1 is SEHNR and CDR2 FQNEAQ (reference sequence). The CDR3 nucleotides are TGTGCCAGCAGCCCCCGACAGGGATCGTCCTACAATGAGCAGTTCTTC. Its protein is CASSPRQGSSYNEQFF.

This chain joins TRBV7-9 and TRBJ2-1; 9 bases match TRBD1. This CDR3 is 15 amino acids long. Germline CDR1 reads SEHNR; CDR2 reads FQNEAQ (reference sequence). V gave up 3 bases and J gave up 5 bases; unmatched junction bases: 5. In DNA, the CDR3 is TGTGCCAGCAGCTTTGGACAGGGGCTTGACAATGAGCAGTTCTTC. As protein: CASSFGQGLDNEQFF.

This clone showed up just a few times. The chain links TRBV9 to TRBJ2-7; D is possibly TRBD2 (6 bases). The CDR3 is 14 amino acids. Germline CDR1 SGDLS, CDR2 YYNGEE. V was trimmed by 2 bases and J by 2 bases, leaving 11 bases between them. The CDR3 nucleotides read TGTGCCAGCAGCGTCGGGACTGAACCCTACGAGCAGTACTTC. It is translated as CASSVGTEPYEQYF. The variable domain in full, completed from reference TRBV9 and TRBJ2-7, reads DSGVTQTPKHLITATGQRVTLRCSPRSGDLSVYWYQQSLDQGLQFLIQYYNGEERAKGNILERFSAQQFPDLHSELNLSSLELGDSALYFCASSVGTEPYEQYFGPGTRLTVT.

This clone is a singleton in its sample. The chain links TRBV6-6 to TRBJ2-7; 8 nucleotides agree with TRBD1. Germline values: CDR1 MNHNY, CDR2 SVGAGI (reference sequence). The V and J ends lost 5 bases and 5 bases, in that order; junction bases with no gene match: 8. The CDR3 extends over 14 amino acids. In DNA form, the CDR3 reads TGTGCCAGCAGTGTAACCGGGACAGGAGACGAGCAGTACTTC. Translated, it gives CASSVTGTGDEQYF.

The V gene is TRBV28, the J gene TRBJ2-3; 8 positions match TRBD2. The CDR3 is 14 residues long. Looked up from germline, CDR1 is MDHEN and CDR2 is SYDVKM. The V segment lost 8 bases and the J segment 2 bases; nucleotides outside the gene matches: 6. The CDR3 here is CASSQRGFTDTQYF. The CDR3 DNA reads TGTGCCAGCTCCCAGCGGGGGTTCACAGATACGCAGTATTTT.

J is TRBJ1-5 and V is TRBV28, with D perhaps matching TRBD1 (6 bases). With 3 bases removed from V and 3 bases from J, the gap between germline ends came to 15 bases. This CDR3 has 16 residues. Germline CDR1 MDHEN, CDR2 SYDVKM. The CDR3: CASSFRGGLDNQPQHF. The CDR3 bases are TGTGCCAGCAGTTTCCGTGGGGGGCTAGACAATCAGCCCCAGCATTTT. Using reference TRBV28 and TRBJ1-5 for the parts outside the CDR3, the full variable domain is DVKVTQSSRYLVKRTGEKVFLECVQDMDHENMFWYRQDPGLGLRLIYFSYDVKMKEKGDIPEGYSVSREKKERFSLILESASTNQTSMYLCASSFRGGLDNQPQHFGDGTRLSIL.

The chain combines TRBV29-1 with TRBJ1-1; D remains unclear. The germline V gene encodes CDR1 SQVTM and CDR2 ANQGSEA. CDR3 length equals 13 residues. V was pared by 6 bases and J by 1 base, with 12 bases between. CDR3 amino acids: CSVSGLKNTEAFF. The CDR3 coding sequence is TGCAGCGTCTCCGGACTGAAGAACACTGAAGCTTTCTTT.

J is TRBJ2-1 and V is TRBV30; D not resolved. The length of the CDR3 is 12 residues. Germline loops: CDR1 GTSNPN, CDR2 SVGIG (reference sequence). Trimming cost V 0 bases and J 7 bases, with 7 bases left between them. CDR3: CAWSVIGNEQFF. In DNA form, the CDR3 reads TGTGCCTGGAGTGTGATCGGTAATGAGCAGTTCTTC.

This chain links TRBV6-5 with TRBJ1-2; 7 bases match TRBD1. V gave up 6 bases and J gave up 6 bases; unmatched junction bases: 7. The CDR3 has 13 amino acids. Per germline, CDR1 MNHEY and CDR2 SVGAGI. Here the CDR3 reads CASRSLTGNGYTF. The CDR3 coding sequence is TGTGCCAGCAGATCCTTGACAGGGAATGGCTACACCTTC.

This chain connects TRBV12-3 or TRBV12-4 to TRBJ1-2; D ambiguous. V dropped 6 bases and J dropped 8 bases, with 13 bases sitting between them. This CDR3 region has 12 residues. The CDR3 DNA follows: TGTGCCAGCAGGGCGGGATATGGCGGCTACACCTTC. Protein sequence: CASRAGYGGYTF.

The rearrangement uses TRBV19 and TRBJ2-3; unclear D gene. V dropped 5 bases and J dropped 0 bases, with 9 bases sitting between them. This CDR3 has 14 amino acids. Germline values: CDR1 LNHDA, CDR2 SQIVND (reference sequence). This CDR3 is CASSLAYSTDTQYF. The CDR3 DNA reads TGTGCCAGTAGTTTGGCCTATAGCACAGATACGCAGTATTTT.

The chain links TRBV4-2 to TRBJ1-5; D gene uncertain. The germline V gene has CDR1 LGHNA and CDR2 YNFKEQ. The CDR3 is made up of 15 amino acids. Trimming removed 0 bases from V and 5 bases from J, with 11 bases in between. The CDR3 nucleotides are TGTGCCAGCAGCCAAGATTCGGGGAGGGATCAGCCCCAGCATTTT. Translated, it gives CASSQDSGRDQPQHF.

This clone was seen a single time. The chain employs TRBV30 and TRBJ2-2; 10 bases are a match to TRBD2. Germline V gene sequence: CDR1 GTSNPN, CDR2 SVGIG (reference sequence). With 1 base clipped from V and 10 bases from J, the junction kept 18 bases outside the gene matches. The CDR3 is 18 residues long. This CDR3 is CAWSGLAGARTTGAELFF. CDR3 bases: TGTGCCTGGAGTGGGCTAGCGGGGGCGAGGACCACCGGGGCGGAGCTGTTTTTT.

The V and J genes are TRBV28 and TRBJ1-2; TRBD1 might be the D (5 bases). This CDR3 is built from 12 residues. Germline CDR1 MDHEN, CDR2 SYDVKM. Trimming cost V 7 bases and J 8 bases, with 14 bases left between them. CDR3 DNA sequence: TGTGCCAGCAAGGGTGGGGGAGAGGGCTACACCTTC. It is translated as CASKGGGEGYTF.

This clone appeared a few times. In nucleotides, the CDR3 is TGCGCCAGCAGCCCCGGGACAGGGGCGTACAATGAGCAGTTCTTC. It codes for CASSPGTGAYNEQFF. The chain uses TRBV5-1 and TRBJ2-1; the match to TRBD1 covers 10 bases. This CDR3 contains 15 residues. V trimming: 4 bases; J trimming: 4 bases; junction bases outside the gene matches: 5. Germline loops: CDR1 SGHRS, CDR2 YFSETQ. The variable domain in full, completed from reference TRBV5-1 and TRBJ2-1, reads KAGVTQTPRYLIKTRGQQVTLSCSPISGHRSVSWYQQTPGQGLQFLFEYFSETQRNKGNFPGRFSGRQFSNSRSEMNVSTLELGDSALYLCASSPGTGAYNEQFFGPGTRLTVL.

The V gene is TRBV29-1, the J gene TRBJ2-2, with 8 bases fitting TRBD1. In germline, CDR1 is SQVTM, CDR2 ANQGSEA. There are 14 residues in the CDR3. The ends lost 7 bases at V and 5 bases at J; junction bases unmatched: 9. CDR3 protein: CSAGATGETGELFF. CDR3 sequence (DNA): TGCAGCGCAGGGGCGACAGGGGAAACCGGGGAGCTGTTTTTT.

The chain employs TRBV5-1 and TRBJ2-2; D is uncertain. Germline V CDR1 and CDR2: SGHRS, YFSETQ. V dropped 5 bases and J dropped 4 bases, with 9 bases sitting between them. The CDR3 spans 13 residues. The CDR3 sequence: CASSRLGTGELFF. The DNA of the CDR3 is TGCGCCAGCAGTAGATTGGGCACCGGGGAGCTGTTTTTT.

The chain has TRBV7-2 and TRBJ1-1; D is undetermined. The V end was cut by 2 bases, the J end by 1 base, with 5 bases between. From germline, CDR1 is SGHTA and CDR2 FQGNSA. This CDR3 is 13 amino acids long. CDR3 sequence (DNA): TGTGCCAGCAGCTTAAAGAGGAACACTGAAGCTTTCTTT. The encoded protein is CASSLKRNTEAFF.